Listed below are T cell receptor beta chains from one sample, sequenced in a study of OX40 agonist ivuxolimab in advanced cancers. Assay: immunoSEQ multiplex PCR; the TCRdb copy retains only in-frame clones and omits some. In the table there are some 27,000 clones, approximately 86% of which are singletons. Here the sequenced sample was CD4+ or CD8+ T cells sorted from blood, taken in a trial of the OX40 agonist ivuxolimab. All receptors derive from an adult with an advanced solid tumor such as melanoma, head and neck, liver or kidney cancer. The CDR3 runs from the conserved cysteine through the conserved F or W. A D gene is named only where the DNA matches it firmly. Clone size is stated in some rows and not others, as once, few, many or a class when expanded.

>NA|TRBD1|TRBV7-2|TRBJ2-5
CASRSGYTTGPLETQYF
TGTGCCAGCAGGTCCGGTTATACGACAGGGCCCTTAGAGACCCAGTACTTC
>once|NA|TRBV7-9|TRBJ2-1
CASSLDPDEQFF
TGTGCCAGCAGCTTAGACCCGGATGAGCAGTTCTTC
>NA|NA|TRBV27|TRBJ1-4
CASSLASFSEKLFF
TGTGCCAGCAGTTTGGCCTCCTTCTCCGAAAAACTGTTTTTT
>few|NA|TRBV29-1|TRBJ1-1
CSVRLQVTAFF
TGCAGCGTTCGATTACAGGTCACGGCTTTCTTT
>NA|NA|TRBV30|TRBJ2-7
CAWSGFRGVDEQYF
TGTGCCTGGAGTGGATTCAGGGGGGTTGACGAGCAGTACTTC
>NA|NA|TRBV5-6|TRBJ2-1
CASSLGVREQFF
TGTGCCAGCAGCTTGGGTGTGCGTGAGCAGTTCTTC
>NA|NA|TRBV28|TRBJ1-5
CASSLGQPQHF
TGTGCCAGCAGTTTAGGTCAGCCCCAGCATTTT
>NA|NA|TRBV2|TRBJ2-7
CASTPGPTYEQYF
TGTGCCAGCACCCCGGGGCCCACCTACGAGCAGTACTTC
>once|NA|TRBV19|TRBJ1-6
CASTPGSSYNSPLHF
TGTGCCAGTACCCCAGGAAGCTCCTATAATTCACCCCTCCACTTT
>NA|NA|TRBV29-1|TRBJ1-2
CSVEIWGRGYGYTF
TGCAGCGTTGAAATATGGGGGCGCGGCTATGGCTACACCTTC
>NA|NA|TRBV4-2|TRBJ1-1
CASSQFLSGRSDEAFF
TGTGCCAGCAGCCAATTCCTGTCAGGCAGGTCAGACGAAGCTTTCTTT
>NA|NA|TRBV7-7|TRBJ2-1
CASSPGKRGAPEFF
TGTGCCAGCAGCCCTGGAAAGAGGGGGGCGCCTGAGTTCTTC
>NA|NA|TRBV9|TRBJ2-7
CASSVVAGTYEQYF
TGTGCCAGCAGCGTTGTGGCGGGAACCTACGAGCAGTACTTC
>once|NA|TRBV7-9|TRBJ2-1
CASSLSDAPYNEQFF
TGTGCCAGCAGCTTGTCTGACGCCCCCTACAATGAGCAGTTCTTC
>NA|TRBD2|TRBV15|TRBJ2-7
CATSRRTSGTYEQYF
TGTGCCACCAGCAGAAGGACTAGCGGGACTTACGAGCAGTACTTC
>NA|NA|TRBV4-1|TRBJ1-5
CASSQDWGSNQPQHF
TGCGCCAGCAGCCAAGATTGGGGAAGCAATCAGCCCCAGCATTTT
>NA|NA|TRBV7-7|TRBJ1-1
CASSLDFPGRGAEAFF
TGTGCTAGCAGCTTAGATTTCCCCGGGAGAGGCGCTGAAGCTTTCTTT
>NA|TRBD2|TRBV4-1|TRBJ2-3
CASSQDQVPSGSRDTQYF
TGCGCCAGCAGCCAAGATCAGGTTCCTAGCGGGAGCAGAGATACGCAGTATTTT
>NA|NA|TRBV4-3|TRBJ2-3
CASSQNDGTDTQYF
TGCGCCAGCAGCCAAAATGATGGCACAGATACGCAGTATTTT
>NA|TRBD2|TRBV27|TRBJ2-1
CASSLRSGGSEQFF
TGTGCCAGCAGTTTAAGGAGCGGGGGAAGTGAGCAGTTCTTC
>few|NA|TRBV7-8|TRBJ2-2
CASSSNRETLRRELFF
TGTGCCAGCAGCTCAAACCGGGAGACCCTGCGTCGGGAGCTGTTTTTT
>few|TRBD1|TRBV4-1|TRBJ1-6
CASSQADRANSPLHF
TGCGCCAGCAGCCAAGCGGACAGGGCTAATTCACCCCTCCACTTT
>once|TRBD1|TRBV30|TRBJ2-5
CAWTGPGQVFLETQYF
TGTGCCTGGACCGGGCCAGGACAGGTGTTTTTGGAGACCCAGTACTTC
>NA|TRBD1|TRBV7-8|TRBJ1-5
CASSLPRTGELGLIQPQHF
TGTGCCAGCAGCTTGCCTCGGACAGGGGAATTGGGGCTCATTCAGCCCCAGCATTTT
>NA|NA|TRBV7-9|TRBJ1-1
CASSFSTEAFF
TGTGCCAGCAGCTTCTCGACTGAAGCTTTCTTT
>NA|NA|TRBV4-1|TRBJ1-1
CASSPTGNTEAFF
TGCGCCAGCAGCCCGACAGGGAACACTGAAGCTTTCTTT
>NA|TRBD1|TRBV9|TRBJ1-2
CASSKTGGIYGYTF
TGTGCCAGCAGCAAGACAGGGGGCATCTATGGCTACACCTTC
>medium-sized|NA|TRBV16|TRBJ1-3
CASSQRAGEITGNTIYF
TGTGCCAGCAGCCAACGCGCGGGAGAGATCACTGGAAACACCATATATTTT
>NA|NA|TRBV2|TRBJ2-2
CASSRPLQGLNTGELFF
TGTGCCAGCAGTCGGCCCCTACAGGGACTTAACACCGGGGAGCTGTTTTTT
>NA|NA|TRBV11-2|TRBJ1-6
CASSLNTGGNSPLHF
TGTGCCAGCAGCCTAAACACGGGCGGTAATTCACCCCTCCACTTT
>NA|TRBD2|TRBV6-5|TRBJ2-3
CASTPGTSADTQYF
TGTGCCAGCACCCCTGGGACTAGCGCAGATACGCAGTATTTT